This entry lists 4 T cell receptor beta chains sequenced from one sample in a study of graft-versus-host responses after intestinal transplantation. Using immunoSEQ multiplex PCR, the repertoire was profiled, and TCRdb retains in-frame clones only, with some absent. The sample shows 75,000 to 90,000 clones, around 90% of them seen only once. Their recognized antigens are unknown. The starting material was unstimulated CD4+ T cells sorted from spleen or lymph node cells, obtained before intestinal transplant. Every receptor here comes from a human donor who received an intestinal transplant.

The chain uses TRBV6-1 and TRBJ1-3, with D perhaps TRBD1 (6 bases). Germline CDR1 MNHNS, CDR2 SASEGT. The CDR3 runs to 14 residues. The V gene lost 7 bases and the J gene lost 4 bases, with 14 bases spanning the gap. CDR3 amino acids: CASKRSGQGNTIYF. For the CDR3, the DNA is TGTGCCAGCAAACGATCCGGACAGGGAAACACCATATATTTT.

The chain links TRBV19 to TRBJ1-2; D is ambiguous. V lost 8 bases and J lost 5, with 12 bases in between. The CDR3 runs to 12 residues. Germline lookup yields CDR1 LNHDA and CDR2 SQIVND (reference sequence). CDR3 in amino acids: CASQQAGYGYTF. The CDR3 DNA reads TGTGCCAGTCAGCAGGCGGGGTATGGCTACACCTTC.

The V and J genes are TRBV6-5 and TRBJ2-7; 9 bases match TRBD2. V dropped 2 bases and J dropped 7; count of bases not matched to a gene: 9. CDR1 and CDR2 from the germline V gene are MNHEY and SVGAGI. The CDR3 is 15 amino acids. Here the CDR3 DNA reads TGTGCCAGCAGTTACAGGGCGGGAGGGCCGAGGGAGCAGTACTTC. The encoded protein is CASSYRAGGPREQYF.

The sample holds a few counts of this clone. The chain has TRBV2 and TRBJ1-2; 7 positions match TRBD1. The junction had 2 bases not matched to a gene; V was cut back by 3 bases and J by 4 bases. Germline CDR1 is SNHLY and CDR2 is FYNNEI. The length of the CDR3 is 13 residues. The CDR3 spells CASSDEGAYGYTF. In DNA, the CDR3 is TGTGCCAGCAGTGACGAGGGGGCCTATGGCTACACCTTC.